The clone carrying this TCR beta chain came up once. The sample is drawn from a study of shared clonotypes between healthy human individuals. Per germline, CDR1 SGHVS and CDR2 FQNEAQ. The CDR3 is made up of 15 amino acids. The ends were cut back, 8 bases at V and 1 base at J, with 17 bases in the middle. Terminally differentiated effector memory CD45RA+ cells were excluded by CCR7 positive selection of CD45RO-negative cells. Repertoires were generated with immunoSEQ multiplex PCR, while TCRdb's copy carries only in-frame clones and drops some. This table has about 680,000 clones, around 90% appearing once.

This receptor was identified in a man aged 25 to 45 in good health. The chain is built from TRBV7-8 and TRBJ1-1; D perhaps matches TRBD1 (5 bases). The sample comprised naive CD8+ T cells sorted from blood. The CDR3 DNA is TGTGCCAGCTTCAAACTCTTGGGGCCGAACACTGAAGCTTTCTTT. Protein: CASFKLLGPNTEAFF.